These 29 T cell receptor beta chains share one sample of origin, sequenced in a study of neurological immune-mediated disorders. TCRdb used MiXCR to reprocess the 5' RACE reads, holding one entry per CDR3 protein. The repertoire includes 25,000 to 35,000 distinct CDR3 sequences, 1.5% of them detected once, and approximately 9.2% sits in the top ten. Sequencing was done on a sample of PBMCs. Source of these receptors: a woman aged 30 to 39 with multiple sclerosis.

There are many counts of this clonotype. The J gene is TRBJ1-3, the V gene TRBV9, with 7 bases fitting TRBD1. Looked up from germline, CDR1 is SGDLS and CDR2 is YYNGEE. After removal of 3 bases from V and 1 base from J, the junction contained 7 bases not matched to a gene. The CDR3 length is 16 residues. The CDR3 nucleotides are TGTGCCAGCAGCGATGGGACAGTTCTATCTGGAAACACCATATATTTT. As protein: CASSDGTVLSGNTIYF.

This CDR3 reads CASSLERSGDQPQHF. CDR3 DNA: TGTGCCAGCAGCTTAGAACGGTCAGGCGATCAGCCCCAGCATTTT. V is TRBV11-2 and J is TRBJ1-5; D gene uncertain. Trimming removed 0 bases at V and 5 bases at J, with 11 bases between. The CDR3 extends over 15 amino acids. Per germline, CDR1 SGHAT and CDR2 FQNNGV.

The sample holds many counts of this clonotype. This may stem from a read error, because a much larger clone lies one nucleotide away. DNA of the CDR3: TGTGCCAGCAGCCGAAAGGGGGTCACTGAAGCTTTCTTT. Translating it yields CASSRKGVTEAFF. The chain couples TRBV7-2 to TRBJ1-1, with D possibly being TRBD1 (6 bases). The CDR3 runs to 13 residues. Germline CDR1 reads SGHTA; CDR2 reads FQGNSA. V was trimmed by 5 bases and J by 4 bases, leaving 11 bases between them.

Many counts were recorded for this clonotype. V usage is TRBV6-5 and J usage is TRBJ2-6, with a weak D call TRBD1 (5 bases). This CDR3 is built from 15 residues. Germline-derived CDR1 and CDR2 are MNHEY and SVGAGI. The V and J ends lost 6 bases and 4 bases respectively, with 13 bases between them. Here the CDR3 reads CASSPRQSGANVLTF. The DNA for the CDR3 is TGTGCCAGCAGCCCCCGACAGTCCGGGGCCAACGTCCTGACTTTC.

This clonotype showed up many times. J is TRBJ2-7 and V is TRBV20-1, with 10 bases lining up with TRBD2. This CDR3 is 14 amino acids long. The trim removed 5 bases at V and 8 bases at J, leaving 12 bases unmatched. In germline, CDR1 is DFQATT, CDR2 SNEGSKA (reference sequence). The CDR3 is CSASLAGASDKQYF. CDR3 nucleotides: TGCAGTGCTTCCCTAGCGGGGGCCTCCGATAAGCAGTACTTC.

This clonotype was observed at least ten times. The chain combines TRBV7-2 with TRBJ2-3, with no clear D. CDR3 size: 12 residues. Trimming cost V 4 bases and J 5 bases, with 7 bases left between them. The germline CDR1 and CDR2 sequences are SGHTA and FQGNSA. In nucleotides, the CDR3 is TGTGCCAGCAGCTCGTTTGGAGATACGCAGTATTTT. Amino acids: CASSSFGDTQYF. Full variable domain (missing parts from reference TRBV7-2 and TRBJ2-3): GAGVSQSPSNKVTEKGKDVELRCDPISGHTALYWYRQSLGQGLEFLIYFQGNSAPDKSGLPSDRFSAERTGGSVSTLTIQRTQQEDSAVYLCASSSFGDTQYFGPGTRLTVL.

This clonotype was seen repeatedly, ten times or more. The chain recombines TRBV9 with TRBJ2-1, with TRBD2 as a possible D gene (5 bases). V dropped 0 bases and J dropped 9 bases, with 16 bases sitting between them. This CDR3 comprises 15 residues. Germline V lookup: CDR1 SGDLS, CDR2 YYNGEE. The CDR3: CASSVGAGPPSEQFF. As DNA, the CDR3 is TGTGCCAGCAGCGTAGGGGCGGGCCCACCCAGTGAGCAGTTCTTC.

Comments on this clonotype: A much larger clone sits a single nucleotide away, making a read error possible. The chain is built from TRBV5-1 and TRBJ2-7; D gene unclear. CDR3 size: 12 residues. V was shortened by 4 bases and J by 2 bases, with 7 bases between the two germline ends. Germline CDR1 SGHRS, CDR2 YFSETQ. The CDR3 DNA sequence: TGCGCCAGCAGCCCTGATGCCTACGAGCAGTACTTC. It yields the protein CASSPDAYEQYF.

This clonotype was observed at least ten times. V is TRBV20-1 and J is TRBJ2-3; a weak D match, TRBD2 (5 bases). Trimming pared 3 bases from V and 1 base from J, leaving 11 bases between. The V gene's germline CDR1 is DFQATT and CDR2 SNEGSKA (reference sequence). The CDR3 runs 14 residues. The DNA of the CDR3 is TGCAGTGCTAGCCTCACGAGGGGCACAGATACGCAGTATTTT. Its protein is CSASLTRGTDTQYF.

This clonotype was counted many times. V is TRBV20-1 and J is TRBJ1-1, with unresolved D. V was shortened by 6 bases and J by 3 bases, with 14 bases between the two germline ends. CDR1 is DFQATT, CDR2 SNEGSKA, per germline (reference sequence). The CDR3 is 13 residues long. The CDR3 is CSARTGSHTEAFF. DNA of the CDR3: TGCAGTGCACGGACGGGGAGCCACACTGAAGCTTTCTTT.

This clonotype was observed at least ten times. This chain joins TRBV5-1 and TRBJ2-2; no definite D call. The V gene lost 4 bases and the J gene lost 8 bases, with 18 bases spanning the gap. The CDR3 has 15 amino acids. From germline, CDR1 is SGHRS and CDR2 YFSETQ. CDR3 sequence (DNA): TGCGCCAGCAGCCGCGACTCCCAGGCCGGGGGGGAGCTGTTTTTT. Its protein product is CASSRDSQAGGELFF.

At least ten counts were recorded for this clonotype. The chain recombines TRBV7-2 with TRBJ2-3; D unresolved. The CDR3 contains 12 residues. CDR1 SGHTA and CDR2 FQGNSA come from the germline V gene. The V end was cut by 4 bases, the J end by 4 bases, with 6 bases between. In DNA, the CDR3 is TGTGCCAGCAGCTCCTTCTCAGATACGCAGTATTTT. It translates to CASSSFSDTQYF.

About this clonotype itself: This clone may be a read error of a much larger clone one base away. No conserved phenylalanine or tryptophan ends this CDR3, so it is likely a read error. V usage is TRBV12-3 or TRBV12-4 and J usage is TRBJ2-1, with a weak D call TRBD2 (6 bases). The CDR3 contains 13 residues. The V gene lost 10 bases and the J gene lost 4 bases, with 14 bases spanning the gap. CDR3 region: CATRDWLYNEQFV. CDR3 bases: TGTGCCACCAGGGACTGGTTGTACAATGAGCAGTTCGTC.

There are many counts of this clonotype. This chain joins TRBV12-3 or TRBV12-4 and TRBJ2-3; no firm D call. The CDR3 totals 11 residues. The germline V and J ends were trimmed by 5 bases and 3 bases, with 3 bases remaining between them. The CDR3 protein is CASSQTDTQYF. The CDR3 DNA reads TGTGCCAGCAGTCAGACAGATACGCAGTATTTT.

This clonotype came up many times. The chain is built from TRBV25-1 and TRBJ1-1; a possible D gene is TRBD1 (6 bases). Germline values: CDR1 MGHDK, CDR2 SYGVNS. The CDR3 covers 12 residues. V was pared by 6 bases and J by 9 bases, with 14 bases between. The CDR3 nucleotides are TGTGCCAGCAGATTAGGGGGGTCTAAAGCTTTCTTT. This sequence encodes CASRLGGSKAFF.

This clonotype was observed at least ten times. The CDR3 sequence is CASSDSLGRVYEQFF. For the CDR3, the DNA is TGTGCCAGCAGTGATAGCTTGGGCAGGGTGTATGAGCAGTTCTTC. This chain joins TRBV25-1 and TRBJ2-1; perhaps TRBD1 as D (5 bases). Germline loops: CDR1 MGHDK, CDR2 SYGVNS. The CDR3 runs to 15 residues. Deletions cut 3 bases from V and 8 bases from J, with 17 bases between.

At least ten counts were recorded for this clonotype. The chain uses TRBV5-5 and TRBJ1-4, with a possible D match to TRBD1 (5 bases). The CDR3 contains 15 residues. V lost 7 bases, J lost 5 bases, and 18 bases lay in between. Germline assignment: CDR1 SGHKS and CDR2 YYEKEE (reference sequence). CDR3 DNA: TGTGCCAGCGGCCAAAGGGGCAGGGTGAATGAAAAACTGTTTTTT. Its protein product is CASGQRGRVNEKLFF.

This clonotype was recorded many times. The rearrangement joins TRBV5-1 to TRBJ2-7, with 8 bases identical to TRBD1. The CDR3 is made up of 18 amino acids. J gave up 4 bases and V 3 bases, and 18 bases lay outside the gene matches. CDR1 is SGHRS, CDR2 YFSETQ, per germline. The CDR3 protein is CASSSRGRQGAGMYEQYF. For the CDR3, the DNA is TGCGCCAGCAGCTCGAGGGGCCGTCAGGGGGCCGGGATGTACGAGCAGTACTTC.

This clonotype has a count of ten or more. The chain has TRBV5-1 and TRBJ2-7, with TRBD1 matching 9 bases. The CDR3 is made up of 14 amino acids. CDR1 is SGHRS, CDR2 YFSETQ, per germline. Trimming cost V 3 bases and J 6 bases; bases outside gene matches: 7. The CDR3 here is CASSSGQGPPEQYF. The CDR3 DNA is TGCGCCAGCAGCTCGGGACAGGGACCTCCCGAGCAGTACTTC. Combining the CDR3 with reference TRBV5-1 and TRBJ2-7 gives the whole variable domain KAGVTQTPRYLIKTRGQQVTLSCSPISGHRSVSWYQQTPGQGLQFLFEYFSETQRNKGNFPGRFSGRQFSNSRSEMNVSTLELGDSALYLCASSSGQGPPEQYFGPGTRLTVT.

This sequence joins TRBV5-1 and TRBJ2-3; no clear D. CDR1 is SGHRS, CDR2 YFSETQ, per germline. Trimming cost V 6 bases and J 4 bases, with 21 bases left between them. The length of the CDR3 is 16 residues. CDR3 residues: CASKPTGTRVPDTQYF. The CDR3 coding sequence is TGCGCCAGCAAACCCACCGGAACGAGAGTGCCAGATACGCAGTATTTT.

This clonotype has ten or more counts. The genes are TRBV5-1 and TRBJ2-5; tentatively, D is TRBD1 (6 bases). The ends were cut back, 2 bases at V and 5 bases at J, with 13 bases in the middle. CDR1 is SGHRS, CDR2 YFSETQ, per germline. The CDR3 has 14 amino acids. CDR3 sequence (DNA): TGCGCCAGCAGCTTCACAGGGAGCAGGGAGACCCAGTACTTC. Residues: CASSFTGSRETQYF.

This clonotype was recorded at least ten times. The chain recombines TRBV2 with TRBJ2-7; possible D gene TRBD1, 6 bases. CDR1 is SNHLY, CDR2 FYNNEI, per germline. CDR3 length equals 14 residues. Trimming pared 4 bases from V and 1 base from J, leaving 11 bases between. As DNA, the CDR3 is TGTGCCAGCAGTGGATCCAGGGGATCCTACGAGCAGTACTTC. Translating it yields CASSGSRGSYEQYF.

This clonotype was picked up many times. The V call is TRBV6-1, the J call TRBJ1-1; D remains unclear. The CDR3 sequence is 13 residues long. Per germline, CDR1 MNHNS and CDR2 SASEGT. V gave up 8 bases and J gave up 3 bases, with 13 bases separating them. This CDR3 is CASAGRPYTEAFF. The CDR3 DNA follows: TGTGCCAGCGCCGGCAGGCCTTACACTGAAGCTTTCTTT.

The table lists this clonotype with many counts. The CDR3 sequence: CSAIAPGLAHGTQYF. The CDR3 DNA reads TGCAGTGCTATCGCCCCGGGACTAGCGCATGGTACGCAGTATTTT. The chain is built from TRBV20-1 and TRBJ2-3, with TRBD2 matching over 10 bases. The CDR3 consists of 15 residues. The V segment lost 4 bases and the J segment 8 bases; nucleotides outside the gene matches: 12. Per germline, CDR1 DFQATT and CDR2 SNEGSKA (reference sequence).

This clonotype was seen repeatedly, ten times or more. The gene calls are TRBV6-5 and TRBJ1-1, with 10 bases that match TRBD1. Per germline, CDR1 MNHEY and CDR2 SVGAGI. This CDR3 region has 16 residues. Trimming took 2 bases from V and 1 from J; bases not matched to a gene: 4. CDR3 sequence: CASSYGTGVQNTEAFF. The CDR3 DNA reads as TGTGCCAGCAGTTACGGGACAGGGGTTCAGAACACTGAAGCTTTCTTT.

CDR3 DNA sequence: TGTGCCAGCAGTTTAGCGCTGGGCCGAGAGACCCAGTACTTC. Residues: CASSLALGRETQYF. The J gene is TRBJ2-5, the V gene TRBV12-3 or TRBV12-4; D ambiguous. The CDR3 is made up of 14 amino acids. V shed 0 bases and J shed 4 bases, with 9 bases lying between them.

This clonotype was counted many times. The CDR3 loop reads CASSQVRDRYNEQFF. The CDR3 DNA is TGTGCCAGCAGCCAAGTCAGGGACCGTTACAATGAGCAGTTCTTC. The chain recombines TRBV3-1 with TRBJ2-1; TRBD1 or TRBD2 may be the D gene (5 bases each). The CDR3 runs to 15 residues. With 1 base removed from V and 4 bases from J, the gap between germline ends came to 11 bases. CDR1 is LGHDT and CDR2 is YNNKEL in the germline V gene (reference sequence).

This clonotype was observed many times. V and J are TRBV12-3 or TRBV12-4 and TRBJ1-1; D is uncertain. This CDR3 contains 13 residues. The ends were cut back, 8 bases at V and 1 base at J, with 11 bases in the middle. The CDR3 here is CASSGQANTEAFF. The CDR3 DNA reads TGTGCCAGCTCAGGCCAGGCGAACACTGAAGCTTTCTTT.

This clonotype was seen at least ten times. The CDR3 reads CASSEGGTKSTDTQYF. The CDR3 nucleotides read TGTGCCAGCAGTGAAGGGGGGACCAAAAGCACAGATACGCAGTATTTT. The chain recombines TRBV6-1 with TRBJ2-3; D is tentatively TRBD1 or TRBD2 (5 bases each). CDR1 MNHNS and CDR2 SASEGT come from the germline V gene. The CDR3 length is 16 residues. V was trimmed by 1 base and J by 0 bases, leaving 11 bases between them.